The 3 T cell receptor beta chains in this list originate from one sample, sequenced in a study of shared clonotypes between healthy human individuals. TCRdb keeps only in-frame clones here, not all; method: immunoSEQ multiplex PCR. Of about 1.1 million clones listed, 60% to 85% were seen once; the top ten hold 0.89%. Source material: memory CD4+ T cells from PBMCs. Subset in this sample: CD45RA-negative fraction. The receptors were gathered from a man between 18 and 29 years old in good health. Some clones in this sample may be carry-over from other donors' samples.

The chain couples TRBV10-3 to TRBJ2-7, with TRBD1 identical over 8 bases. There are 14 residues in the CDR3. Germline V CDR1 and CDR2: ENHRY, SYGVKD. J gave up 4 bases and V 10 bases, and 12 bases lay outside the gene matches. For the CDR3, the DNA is TGTGCCACTGACAGGGGAGGAGTAGGGTACGAGCAGTACTTC. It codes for CATDRGGVGYEQYF.

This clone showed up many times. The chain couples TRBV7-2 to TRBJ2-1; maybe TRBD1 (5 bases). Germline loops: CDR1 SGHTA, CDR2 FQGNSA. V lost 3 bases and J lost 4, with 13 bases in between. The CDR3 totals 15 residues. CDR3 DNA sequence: TGTGCCAGCAGCTTCACGCAGGGATTTTACAATGAGCAGTTCTTC. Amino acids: CASSFTQGFYNEQFF.

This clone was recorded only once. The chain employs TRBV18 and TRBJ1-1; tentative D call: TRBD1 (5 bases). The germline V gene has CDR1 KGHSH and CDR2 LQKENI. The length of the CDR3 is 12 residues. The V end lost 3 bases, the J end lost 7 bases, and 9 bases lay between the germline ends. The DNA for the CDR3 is TGTGCCAGCTCACCGGGGGGGGTTGAAGCTTTCTTT. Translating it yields CASSPGGVEAFF.